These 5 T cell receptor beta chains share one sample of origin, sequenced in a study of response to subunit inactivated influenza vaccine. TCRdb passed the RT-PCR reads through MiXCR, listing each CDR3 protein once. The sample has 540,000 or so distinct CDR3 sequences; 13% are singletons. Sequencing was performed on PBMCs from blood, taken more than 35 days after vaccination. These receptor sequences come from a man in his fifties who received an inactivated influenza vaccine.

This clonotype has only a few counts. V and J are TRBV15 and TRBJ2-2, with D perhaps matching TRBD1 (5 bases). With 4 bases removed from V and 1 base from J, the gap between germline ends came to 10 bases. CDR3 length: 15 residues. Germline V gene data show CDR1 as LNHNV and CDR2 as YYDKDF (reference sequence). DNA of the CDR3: TGTGCCACCAGCACGAAACAGGAGAACACCGGGGAGCTGTTTTTT. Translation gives CATSTKQENTGELFF.

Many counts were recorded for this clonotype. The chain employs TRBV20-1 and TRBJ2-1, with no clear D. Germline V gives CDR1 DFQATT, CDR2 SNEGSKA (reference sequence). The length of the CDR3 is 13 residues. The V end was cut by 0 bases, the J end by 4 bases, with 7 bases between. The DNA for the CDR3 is TGCAGTGCTAGAGAAGTCCGATACAATGAGCAGTTCTTC. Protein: CSAREVRYNEQFF.

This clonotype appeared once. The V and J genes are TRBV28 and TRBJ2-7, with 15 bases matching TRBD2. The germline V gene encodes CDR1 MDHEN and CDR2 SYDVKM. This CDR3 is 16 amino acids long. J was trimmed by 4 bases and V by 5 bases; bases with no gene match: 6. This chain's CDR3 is CASSLSGTSGGYEQYF. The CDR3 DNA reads TGTGCCAGCAGTCTCTCCGGGACTAGCGGGGGGTACGAGCAGTACTTC.

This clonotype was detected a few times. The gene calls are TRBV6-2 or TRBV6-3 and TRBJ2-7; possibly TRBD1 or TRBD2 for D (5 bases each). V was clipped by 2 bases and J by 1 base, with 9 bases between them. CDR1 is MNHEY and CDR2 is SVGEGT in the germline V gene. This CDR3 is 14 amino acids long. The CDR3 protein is CASSYAGTSYEQYF. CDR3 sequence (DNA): TGTGCCAGCAGTTACGCAGGGACGTCCTACGAGCAGTACTTC.

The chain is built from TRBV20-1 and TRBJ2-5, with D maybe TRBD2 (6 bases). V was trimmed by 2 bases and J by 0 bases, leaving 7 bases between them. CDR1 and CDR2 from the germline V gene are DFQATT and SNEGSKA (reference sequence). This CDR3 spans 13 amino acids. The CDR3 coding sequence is TGCAGTGCTAGACGGGACTACCAAGAGACCCAGTACTTC. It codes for CSARRDYQETQYF.